These 16 T cell receptor beta chains share one sample of origin, sequenced in a study of shared clonotypes between healthy human individuals. The assay was immunoSEQ multiplex PCR, and TCRdb's table has in-frame clones only and misses some. This table has hundreds of thousands of clones, about 78% appearing once. The sequenced sample consisted of memory CD4+ T cells sorted from blood. Subset specified: CD45RA-negative fraction. Every receptor here comes from a woman younger than 45 in good health.

CDR3 DNA: TGTGCCAGTTTGGCTAGCGGGAGCGCCAGCAATGAGCAGTTCTTC. Translation gives CASLASGSASNEQFF. J is TRBJ2-1 and V is TRBV19, with 10 bases identical to TRBD2. In germline, CDR1 is LNHDA, CDR2 SQIVND (reference sequence). The CDR3 totals 15 residues. The J segment lost 6 bases and the V segment lost 8 bases, leaving 10 bases of the junction unmatched. Full variable domain (remainder filled in from reference TRBV19 and TRBJ2-1): DGGITQSPKYLFRKEGQNVTLSCEQNLNHDAMYWYRQDPGQGLRLIYYSQIVNDFQKGDIAEGYSVSREKKESFPLTVTSAQKNPTAFYLCASLASGSASNEQFFGPGTRLTVL.

This chain links TRBV7-8 with TRBJ1-5; D ambiguous. The CDR3 length is 15 residues. Deletions cut 5 bases from V and 5 bases from J, with 16 bases between. Germline V gene sequence: CDR1 SGHVS, CDR2 FQNEAQ. The CDR3 DNA sequence: TGTGCCAGCAGCCCCAGGACGGGAACAGATCAGCCCCAGCATTTT. Translating gives CASSPRTGTDQPQHF.

This chain connects TRBV27 to TRBJ2-7, with TRBD1 identical over 9 bases. V lost 7 bases, J lost 5 bases, and 9 bases stayed unmatched. The CDR3 runs 14 residues. From germline, CDR1 is MNHEY and CDR2 SMNVEV (reference sequence). The CDR3 DNA is TGTGCCAGCATGTTTCTGGGACAGGGAAACGAGCAGTACTTC. Translated, it gives CASMFLGQGNEQYF.

The chain has TRBV7-2 and TRBJ1-1; D remains ambiguous. The CDR3 spans 14 residues. The V and J ends lost 1 base and 5 bases respectively, with 11 bases between them. Germline CDR1 is SGHTA and CDR2 is FQGNSA. This CDR3 reads CASSLGWRGTEAFF. Here the CDR3 DNA reads TGTGCCAGCAGCTTAGGCTGGAGAGGGACTGAAGCTTTCTTT.

Only one count was recorded for this clone. This chain connects TRBV18 to TRBJ1-2, with 7 bases lining up with TRBD1. Looked up from germline, CDR1 is KGHSH and CDR2 is LQKENI. The CDR3 has 15 amino acids. The ends lost 3 bases at V and 3 bases at J; junction bases unmatched: 7. CDR3 region: CASSPLQGSDYGYTF. The CDR3 DNA reads as TGTGCCAGCTCACCCTTACAGGGGTCGGACTATGGCTACACCTTC.

The chain carries TRBV5-1 and TRBJ2-7; either TRBD1 or TRBD2 may supply D (5 bases each). V shed 7 bases and J shed 1 base, with 12 bases lying between them. In germline, CDR1 is SGHRS, CDR2 YFSETQ. CDR3 length equals 13 residues. As DNA, the CDR3 is TGCGCCAGCGCATGGGACCGATCCTACGAGCAGTACTTC. Encoded protein: CASAWDRSYEQYF.

This clone has more than one count but fewer than ten. This chain links TRBV7-6 with TRBJ2-7, with 10 bases that match TRBD1. J gave up 4 bases and V 5 bases, and 2 bases lay outside the gene matches. Per the germline V gene, CDR1 is SGHVS and CDR2 is FNYEAQ. CDR3 length: 13 amino acids. In DNA form, the CDR3 reads TGTGCCAGCAGCAGGGACAGGGGATACGAGCAGTACTTC. Residues: CASSRDRGYEQYF.

The chain joins TRBV5-8 to TRBJ2-6; D remains ambiguous. The CDR3 loop spans 18 amino acids. Germline assignment: CDR1 SGHTS and CDR2 YDEGEE. V was pared by 4 bases and J by 0 bases, with 17 bases between. CDR3: CASSSHSRNYSGANVLTF. The CDR3 DNA follows: TGTGCCAGCAGCAGTCATTCCAGGAACTACTCTGGGGCCAACGTCCTGACTTTC.

The gene calls are TRBV11-2 and TRBJ2-1; D perhaps matches TRBD1 (6 bases). The CDR3 is made up of 16 amino acids. CDR1 is SGHAT, CDR2 FQNNGV, per germline. V lost 3 bases, J lost 1 base, and 13 bases lay in between. This CDR3 reads CASSFFLGQSYNEQFF. The CDR3 DNA is TGTGCCAGCAGCTTTTTTCTTGGACAGTCCTACAATGAGCAGTTCTTC.

The J gene is TRBJ2-7, the V gene TRBV5-1; D not certain. The germline V gene encodes CDR1 SGHRS and CDR2 YFSETQ. CDR3 length: 15 amino acids. V was shortened by 0 bases and J by 5 bases, with 15 bases between the two germline ends. The CDR3 DNA sequence: TGCGCCAGCAGCTTGGTGGGCCTTGTGGTCGACGAGCAGTACTTC. This sequence encodes CASSLVGLVVDEQYF.

This chain links TRBV7-8 with TRBJ2-1; 11 bases fit TRBD2. The V and J ends lost 2 bases and 0 bases, in that order; junction bases with no gene match: 6. From germline, CDR1 is SGHVS and CDR2 FQNEAQ. There are 18 residues in the CDR3. CDR3 protein: CASSLKRLAGTSYNEQFF. The CDR3 DNA reads as TGTGCCAGCAGCTTAAAACGACTAGCGGGAACCTCCTACAATGAGCAGTTCTTC.

With respect to this clone: This sample includes further DNA sequences coding for the same CDR3. The gene calls are TRBV19 and TRBJ2-5; TRBD2 is a possible D gene (5 bases). The V end lost 1 base, the J end lost 2 bases, and 5 bases lay between the germline ends. Germline V lookup: CDR1 LNHDA, CDR2 SQIVND (reference sequence). The CDR3 spans 13 residues. CDR3 amino acids: CASSIGGQETQYF. CDR3 coding DNA: TGTGCCAGTAGTATAGGAGGGCAAGAGACCCAGTACTTC.

In this sample, this clone turned up a few times. Other nucleotide sequences in the sample specify the same CDR3. The chain combines TRBV5-1 with TRBJ2-2; 14 nucleotides agree with TRBD2. Germline CDR1 SGHRS, CDR2 YFSETQ. Trimming cost V 4 bases and J 4 bases; bases outside gene matches: 3. The CDR3 contains 16 residues. In nucleotides, the CDR3 is TGCGCCAGCAGCCCGACTAGCGGGAGGGGCACCGGGGAGCTGTTTTTT. Translation gives CASSPTSGRGTGELFF.

The chain links TRBV7-9 to TRBJ2-7; 14 nucleotides match TRBD2. The germline V gene encodes CDR1 SEHNR and CDR2 FQNEAQ (reference sequence). Unmatched junction bases numbered 2, after V lost 2 bases and J lost 2 bases. CDR3 length equals 16 residues. CDR3 protein: CASSLPGLAGAYEQYF. In DNA, the CDR3 is TGTGCCAGCAGCTTACCGGGACTAGCGGGAGCCTACGAGCAGTACTTC.

For the CDR3, the DNA is TGCGCCAGCAGCCCCCCCGGGGGGGCTGGGGCCAACGTCCTGACTTTC. This sequence encodes CASSPPGGAGANVLTF. The rearrangement joins TRBV5-1 to TRBJ2-6, with 8 bases lining up with TRBD2. CDR1 is SGHRS and CDR2 is YFSETQ in the germline V gene. Germline trimming cut 4 bases from V and 2 bases from J; bases unmatched to any gene: 5. This CDR3 is built from 16 residues.

The gene calls are TRBV13 and TRBJ1-1, with 7 bases identical to TRBD1. CDR1 is PRHDT and CDR2 is FYEKMQ in the germline V gene (reference sequence). The CDR3 runs to 16 residues. The junction had 10 bases not matched to a gene; V was cut back by 4 bases and J by 2 bases. The CDR3 DNA sequence: TGTGCCAGCAGCTCTAGATGGGACAGCGAAAACACTGAAGCTTTCTTT. Its translation is CASSSRWDSENTEAFF.